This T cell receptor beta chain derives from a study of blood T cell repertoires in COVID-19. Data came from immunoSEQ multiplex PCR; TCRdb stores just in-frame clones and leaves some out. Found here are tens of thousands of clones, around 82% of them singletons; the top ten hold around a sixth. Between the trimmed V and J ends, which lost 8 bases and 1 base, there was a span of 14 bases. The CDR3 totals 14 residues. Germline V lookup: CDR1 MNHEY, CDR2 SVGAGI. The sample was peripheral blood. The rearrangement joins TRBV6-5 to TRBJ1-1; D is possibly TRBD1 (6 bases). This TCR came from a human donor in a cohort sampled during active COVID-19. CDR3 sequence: CASAMTGSNTEAFF. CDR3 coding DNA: TGTGCCAGCGCGATGACAGGCTCGAACACTGAAGCTTTCTTT.